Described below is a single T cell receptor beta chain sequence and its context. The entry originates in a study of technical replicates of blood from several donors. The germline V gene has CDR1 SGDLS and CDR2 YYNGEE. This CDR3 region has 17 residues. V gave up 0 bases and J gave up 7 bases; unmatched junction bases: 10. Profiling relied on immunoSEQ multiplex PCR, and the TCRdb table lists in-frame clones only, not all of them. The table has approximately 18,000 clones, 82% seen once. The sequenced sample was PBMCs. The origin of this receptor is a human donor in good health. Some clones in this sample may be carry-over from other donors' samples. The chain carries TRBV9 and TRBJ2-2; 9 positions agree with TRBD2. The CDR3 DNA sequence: TGTGCCAGCAGCGTAGACACATTAGCGGGAGACGGCGGGGAGCTGTTTTTT. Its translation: CASSVDTLAGDGGELFF.